This T cell receptor beta chain was documented in a study of T cells after yellow fever vaccination. This clonotype was detected ten times or more. The antigen remains undetermined. MiXCR, run by TCRdb on the 5' RACE reads, gives a single entry per CDR3 protein. The sample comprises around 330,000 distinct CDR3 sequences, roughly 3.5% of which are singletons, and around a quarter rests with the top ten. V lost 7 bases to trimming and J lost 4 bases; unmatched junction nucleotides: 4. The CDR3 loop spans 14 amino acids. The germline gives CDR1 MNHEY, CDR2 SVGAGI. Findings of the study overall: Post-booster samples contained most primary-vaccination clones (nearly 98% CD4, about 90% CD8).

This TCR came from a man between 18 and 29 years old who received the YFV17D yellow fever vaccine. This chain uses TRBV6-5 with TRBJ2-1; TRBD1 matches 10 bases. Sequencing was performed on PBMCs, taken on the day of the yellow fever booster vaccination. CDR3: CASTKGQGYNEQFF. For the CDR3, the DNA is TGTGCCAGCACCAAGGGACAGGGGTACAATGAGCAGTTCTTC.